This record concerns one T cell receptor beta chain sequence. The data derive from a study of blood T cell repertoires in COVID-19. Across the whole study: Sites in the United States, Italy and Spain provided acute and convalescent COVID-19 samples. The cDNA or gDNA used as material had been derived from T cells, B-cell-depleted T cells, or PBMCs.

The germline V gene encodes CDR1 MDHEN and CDR2 SYDVKM. J was trimmed by 4 bases and V by 4 bases; bases with no gene match: 6. The CDR3 runs to 16 residues. Profiled with immunoSEQ multiplex PCR; TCRdb holds only in-frame clones, not every one. Among roughly 390,000 clones listed, about 85% were seen once. The rearrangement joins TRBV28 to TRBJ2-1; 11 positions match TRBD2. This receptor was obtained from a woman younger than 30 with acute or convalescent COVID-19. Sequencing was carried out using peripheral blood. CDR3 DNA: TGTGCCAGCAGTTCGACCGGGACTAGCGGTTACAATGAGCAGTTCTTC. Amino acids: CASSSTGTSGYNEQFF.